Many counts were recorded for the clone carrying this T cell receptor beta chain. Profiles of TCR beta VDJ and CDR3 were generated from a genomic DNA template. TCRdb re-called the reads with MiXCR, one entry per CDR3 protein. The repertoire consists of a few hundred thousand distinct CDR3 sequences, with roughly a third occurring once and the leading ten covering roughly 0.89%. Germline CDR1 reads KGHDR; CDR2 reads SFDVKD. V gave up 0 bases and J gave up 3 bases, with 10 bases separating them. The CDR3 is 16 residues long. The record originates from a study of CD8+CD57+ T cells in acquired aplastic anemia. Only patients with CD8+CD57+ cell expansion on flow cytometry were chosen for sequencing.

The clonotype originates from a human donor with aplastic anemia. The sample consisted of sorted CD4+, CD8+, or CD8+CD57+ T cells (not recorded which) from PBMCs. J is TRBJ2-2 and V is TRBV24-1, with D hard to call. Here the CDR3 reads CATSDLTYGDTGELFF. The DNA of the CDR3 is TGTGCCACCAGTGATTTGACGTATGGGGACACCGGGGAGCTGTTTTTT.